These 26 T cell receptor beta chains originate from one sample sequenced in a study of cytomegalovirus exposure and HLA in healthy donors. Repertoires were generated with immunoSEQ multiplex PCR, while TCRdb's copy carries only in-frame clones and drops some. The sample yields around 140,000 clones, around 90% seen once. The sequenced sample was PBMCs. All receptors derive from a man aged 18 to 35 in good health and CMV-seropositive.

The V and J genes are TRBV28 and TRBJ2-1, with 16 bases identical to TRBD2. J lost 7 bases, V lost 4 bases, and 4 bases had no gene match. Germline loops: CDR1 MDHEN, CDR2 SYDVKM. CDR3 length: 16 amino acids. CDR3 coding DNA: TGTGCCAGCAGTTCCCCGGGACTAGCGGGAGGGAATGAGCAGTTCTTC. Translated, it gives CASSSPGLAGGNEQFF.

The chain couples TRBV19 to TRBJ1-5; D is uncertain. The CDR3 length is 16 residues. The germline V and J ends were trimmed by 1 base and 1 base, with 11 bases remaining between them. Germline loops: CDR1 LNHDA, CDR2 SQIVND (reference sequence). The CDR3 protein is CASSIVRGKSNQPQHF. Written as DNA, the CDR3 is TGTGCCAGTAGTATAGTGAGAGGGAAGAGCAATCAGCCCCAGCATTTT.

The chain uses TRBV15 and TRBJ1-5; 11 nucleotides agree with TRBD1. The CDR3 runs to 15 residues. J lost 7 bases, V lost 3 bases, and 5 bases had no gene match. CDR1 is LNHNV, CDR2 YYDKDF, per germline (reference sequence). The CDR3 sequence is CATSRGTGGRQPQHF. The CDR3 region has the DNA TGTGCCACCAGCAGGGGGACAGGGGGGCGGCAGCCCCAGCATTTT.

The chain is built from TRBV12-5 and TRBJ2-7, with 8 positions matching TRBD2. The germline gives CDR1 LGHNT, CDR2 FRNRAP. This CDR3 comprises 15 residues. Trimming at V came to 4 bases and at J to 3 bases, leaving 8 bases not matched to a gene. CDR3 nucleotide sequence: TGTGCTAGTGGTTCTCCAGCGGGAGATAACTACGAGCAGTACTTC. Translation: CASGSPAGDNYEQYF.

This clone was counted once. The CDR3: CASSRVNQPQHF. CDR3 sequence (DNA): TGTGCCAGTAGTAGAGTGAATCAGCCCCAGCATTTT. The genes are TRBV19 and TRBJ1-5; D is uncertain. Germline CDR1 reads LNHDA; CDR2 reads SQIVND (reference sequence). This CDR3 comprises 12 residues. V lost 4 bases and J lost 4, with 5 bases in between.

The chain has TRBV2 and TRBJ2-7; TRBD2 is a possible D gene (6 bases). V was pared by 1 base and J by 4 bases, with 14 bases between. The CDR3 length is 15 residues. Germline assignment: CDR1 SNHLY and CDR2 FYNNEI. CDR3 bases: TGTGCCAGCAGTGAAGGTTTGGCGGGACGGTACGAGCAGTACTTC. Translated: CASSEGLAGRYEQYF. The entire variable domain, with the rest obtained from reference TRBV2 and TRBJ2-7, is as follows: EPEVTQTPSHQVTQMGQEVILRCVPISNHLYFYWYRQILGQKVEFLVSFYNNEISEKSEIFDDQFSVERPDGSNFTLKIRSTKLEDSAMYFCASSEGLAGRYEQYFGPGTRLTVT.

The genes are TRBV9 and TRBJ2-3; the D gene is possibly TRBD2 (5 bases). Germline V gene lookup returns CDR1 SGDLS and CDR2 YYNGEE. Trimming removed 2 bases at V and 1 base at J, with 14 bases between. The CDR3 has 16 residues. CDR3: CASSVSSFVRTDTQYF. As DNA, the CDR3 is TGTGCCAGCAGCGTTTCTAGCTTTGTACGCACAGATACGCAGTATTTT.

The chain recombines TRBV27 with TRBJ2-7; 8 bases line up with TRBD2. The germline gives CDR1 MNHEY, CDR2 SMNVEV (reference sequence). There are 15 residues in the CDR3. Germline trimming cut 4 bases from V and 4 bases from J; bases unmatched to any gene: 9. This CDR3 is CASSSTGLVFYEQYF. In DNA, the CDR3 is TGTGCCAGCAGTTCTACGGGACTAGTCTTTTACGAGCAGTACTTC.

CDR3 sequence: CASSTGTGGREPQHF. The CDR3 nucleotides are TGTGCCAGCTCAACCGGGACAGGGGGAAGGGAGCCCCAGCATTTT. This chain joins TRBV18 and TRBJ1-5, with 11 positions matching TRBD1. CDR1 and CDR2 (germline): KGHSH, LQKENI. The junction had 8 bases not matched to a gene; V was cut back by 5 bases and J by 8 bases. CDR3 length: 15 residues.

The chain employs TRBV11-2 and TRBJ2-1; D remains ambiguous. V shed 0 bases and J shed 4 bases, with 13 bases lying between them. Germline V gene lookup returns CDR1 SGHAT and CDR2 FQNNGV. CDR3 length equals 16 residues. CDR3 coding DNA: TGTGCCAGCAGCTTAGAGAGGCTTACACCTTACAATGAGCAGTTCTTC. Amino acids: CASSLERLTPYNEQFF.

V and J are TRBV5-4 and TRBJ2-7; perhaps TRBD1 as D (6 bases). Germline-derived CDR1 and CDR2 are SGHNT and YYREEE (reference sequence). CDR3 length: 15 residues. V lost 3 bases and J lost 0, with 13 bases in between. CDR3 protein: CASSWGGTSSYEQYF. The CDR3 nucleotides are TGTGCCAGCAGCTGGGGTGGGACATCCTCCTACGAGCAGTACTTC.

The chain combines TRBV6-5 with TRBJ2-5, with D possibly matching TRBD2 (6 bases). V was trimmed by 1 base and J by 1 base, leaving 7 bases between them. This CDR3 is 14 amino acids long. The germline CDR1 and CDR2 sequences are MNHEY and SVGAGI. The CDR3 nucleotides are TGTGCCAGCAGTTACTTGGGGGGCCAAGAGACCCAGTACTTC. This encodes CASSYLGGQETQYF.

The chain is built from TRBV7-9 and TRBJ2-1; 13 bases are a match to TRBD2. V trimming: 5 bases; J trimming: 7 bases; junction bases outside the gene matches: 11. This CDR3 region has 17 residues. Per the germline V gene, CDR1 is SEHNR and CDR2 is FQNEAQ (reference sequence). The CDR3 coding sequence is TGTGCCAGCAGCCAGCGCTCCGGGACTAGCGGGAAGAATGAGCAGTTCTTC. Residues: CASSQRSGTSGKNEQFF.

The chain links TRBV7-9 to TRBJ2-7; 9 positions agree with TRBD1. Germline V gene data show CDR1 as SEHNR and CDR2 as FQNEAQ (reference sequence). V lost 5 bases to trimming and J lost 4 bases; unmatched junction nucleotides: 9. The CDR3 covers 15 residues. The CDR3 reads CASSGDRDRVYEQYF. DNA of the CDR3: TGTGCCAGCAGCGGGGATAGGGACAGGGTATACGAGCAGTACTTC.

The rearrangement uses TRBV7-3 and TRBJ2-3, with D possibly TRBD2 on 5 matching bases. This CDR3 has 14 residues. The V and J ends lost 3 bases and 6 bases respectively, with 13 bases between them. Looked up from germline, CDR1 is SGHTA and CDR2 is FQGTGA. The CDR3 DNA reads TGTGCCAGCAGCTTGTCAGGAGGAATGGATACGCAGTATTTT. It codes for CASSLSGGMDTQYF.

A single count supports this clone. The CDR3 nucleotides are TGCGCCAGCAGCTTGGTTGGGGACTCAGATACGCAGTATTTT. This translates into CASSLVGDSDTQYF. The chain links TRBV5-1 to TRBJ2-3; maybe TRBD2 (6 bases). In germline, CDR1 is SGHRS, CDR2 YFSETQ. V was clipped by 0 bases and J by 4 bases, with 9 bases between them. This CDR3 spans 14 amino acids. Combining the CDR3 with reference TRBV5-1 and TRBJ2-3 gives the whole variable domain KAGVTQTPRYLIKTRGQQVTLSCSPISGHRSVSWYQQTPGQGLQFLFEYFSETQRNKGNFPGRFSGRQFSNSRSEMNVSTLELGDSALYLCASSLVGDSDTQYFGPGTRLTVL.

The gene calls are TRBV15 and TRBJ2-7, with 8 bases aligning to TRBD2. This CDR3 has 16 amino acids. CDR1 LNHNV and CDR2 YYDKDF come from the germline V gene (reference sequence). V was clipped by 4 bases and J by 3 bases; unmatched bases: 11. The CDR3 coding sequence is TGTGCCACCAGCACCTCTAGCGGGCTCCTCCTCTACGAGCAGTACTTC. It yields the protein CATSTSSGLLLYEQYF. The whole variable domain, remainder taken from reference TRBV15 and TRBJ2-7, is DAMVIQNPRYQVTQFGKPVTLSCSQTLNHNVMYWYQQKSSQAPKLLFHYYDKDFNNEADTPDNFQSRRPNTSFCFLDIRSPGLGDTAMYLCATSTSSGLLLYEQYFGPGTRLTVT.

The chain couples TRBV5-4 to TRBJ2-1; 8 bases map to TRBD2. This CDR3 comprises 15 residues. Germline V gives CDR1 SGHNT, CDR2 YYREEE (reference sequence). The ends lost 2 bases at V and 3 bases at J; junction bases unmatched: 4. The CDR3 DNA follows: TGTGCCAGCAGCTTTCTCGGGAGGGGCTACAATGAGCAGTTCTTC. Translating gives CASSFLGRGYNEQFF.

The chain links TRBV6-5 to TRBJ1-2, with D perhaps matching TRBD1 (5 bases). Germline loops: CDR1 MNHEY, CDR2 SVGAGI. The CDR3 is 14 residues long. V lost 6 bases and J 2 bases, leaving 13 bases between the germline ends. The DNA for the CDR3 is TGTGCCAGCAGCCCCTCGTGGGGCAACTATGGCTACACCTTC. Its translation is CASSPSWGNYGYTF.

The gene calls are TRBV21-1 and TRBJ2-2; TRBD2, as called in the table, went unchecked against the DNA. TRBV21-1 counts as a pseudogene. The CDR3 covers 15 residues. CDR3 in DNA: TGTGCCAGCAGCAAAGGGGGACTAGTTTTGGGGGAGCTGTTTTTT. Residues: CASSKGGLVLGELFF.

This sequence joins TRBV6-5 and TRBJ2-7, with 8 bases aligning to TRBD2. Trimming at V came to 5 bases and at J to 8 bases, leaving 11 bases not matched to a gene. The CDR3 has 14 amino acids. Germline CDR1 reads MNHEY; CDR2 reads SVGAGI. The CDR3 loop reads CASSLGGAVLQQYF. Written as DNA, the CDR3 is TGTGCCAGCAGTCTCGGGGGGGCCGTGCTGCAGCAGTACTTC.

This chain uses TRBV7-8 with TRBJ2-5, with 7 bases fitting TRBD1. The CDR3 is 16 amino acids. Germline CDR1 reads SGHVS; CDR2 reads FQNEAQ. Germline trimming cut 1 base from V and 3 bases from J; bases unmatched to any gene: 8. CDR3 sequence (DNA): TGTGCCAGCAGCTTAGTTGTAAAAACAGGGGAAGAGACCCAGTACTTC. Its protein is CASSLVVKTGEETQYF.

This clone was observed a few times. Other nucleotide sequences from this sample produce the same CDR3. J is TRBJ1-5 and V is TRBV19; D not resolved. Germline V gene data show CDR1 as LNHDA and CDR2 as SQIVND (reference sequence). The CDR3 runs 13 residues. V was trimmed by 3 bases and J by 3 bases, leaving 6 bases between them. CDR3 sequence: CASSIGHNQPQHF. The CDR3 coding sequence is TGTGCCAGTAGTATTGGGCACAATCAGCCCCAGCATTTT.

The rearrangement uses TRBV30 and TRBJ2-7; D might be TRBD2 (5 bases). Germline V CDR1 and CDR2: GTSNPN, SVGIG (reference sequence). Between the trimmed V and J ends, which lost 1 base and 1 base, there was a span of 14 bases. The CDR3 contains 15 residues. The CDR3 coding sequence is TGTGCCTGGAGTGACCTAGGACTCCTATCCTACGAGCAGTACTTC. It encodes CAWSDLGLLSYEQYF.

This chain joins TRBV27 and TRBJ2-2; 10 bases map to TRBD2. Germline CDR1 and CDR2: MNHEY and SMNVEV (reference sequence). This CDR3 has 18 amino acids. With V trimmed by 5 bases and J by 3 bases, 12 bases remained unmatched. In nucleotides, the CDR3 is TGTGCCAGCAGTATGCACCTAGCGGGAGTCGGGTACACCGGGGAGCTGTTTTTT. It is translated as CASSMHLAGVGYTGELFF.

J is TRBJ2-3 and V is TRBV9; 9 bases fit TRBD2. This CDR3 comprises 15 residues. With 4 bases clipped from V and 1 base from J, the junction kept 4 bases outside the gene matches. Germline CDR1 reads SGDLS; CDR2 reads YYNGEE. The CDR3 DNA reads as TGTGCCAGCAGCCCAGCGGGGGGAGGCACAGATACGCAGTATTTT. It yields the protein CASSPAGGGTDTQYF.